A single sample is the source of the 17 T cell receptor beta chains below, sequenced in a study of tumor and adjacent non-tumor tissue in lung cancer. The library came from three nested PCR rounds adapted from ARM-PCR protocols. TCRdb re-called the multiplex PCR reads with MiXCR, one entry per CDR3 protein. The sample holds about 79,000 distinct CDR3 sequences, 72% seen once. This sample's RNA came from whole unsorted tissue. Material for sequencing was lung tumor tissue. These receptors were collected from a woman aged 40 to 55 with non-small cell lung cancer.

The V gene is TRBV4-1, the J gene TRBJ2-5, with unresolved D. The V gene's germline CDR1 is MGHRA and CDR2 YSYEKL. With 4 bases removed from V and 4 bases from J, the gap between germline ends came to 16 bases. CDR3 size: 15 residues. For the CDR3, the DNA is TGCGCCAGCAGCCTATCGGTTCTGCGCCTAGAGACCCAGTACTTC. Translated, it gives CASSLSVLRLETQYF.

Details on this clonotype: The CDR3 does not close with the conserved phenylalanine or tryptophan, likely indicating a read error. CDR3 amino acids: CTSSKPRGGTGELFT. CDR3 nucleotides: TGTACCAGCAGCAAACCCCGGGGAGGAACCGGGGAGCTGTTTACT. The chain joins TRBV11-2 to TRBJ2-2; TRBD2 might be the D (6 bases). The germline V gene encodes CDR1 SGHAT and CDR2 FQNNGV. The CDR3 consists of 15 residues.

About this clonotype itself: Possible read error: a much larger clone is one base away. V gene TRBV24-1 combines with J gene TRBJ2-7, with 12 bases identical to TRBD1. CDR3 length: 15 amino acids. Germline lookup yields CDR1 KGHDR and CDR2 SFDVKD. CDR3 nucleotide sequence: TGTGCCACCAGTGATTCCGGGACAGGGGGCTACGAGAAGTACTTC. Amino acid sequence: CATSDSGTGGYEKYF.

The rearrangement uses TRBV12-3 or TRBV12-4 and TRBJ1-5; 9 bases align to TRBD1. CDR3 length: 15 residues. Trimming at V came to 10 bases and at J to 3 bases, leaving 10 bases not matched to a gene. The CDR3 is CATISGQGSNQPQHF. The CDR3 nucleotides read TGTGCCACCATCTCGGGACAGGGTTCCAATCAGCCCCAGCATTTT.

This clonotype occurred once. A read error is possible here, since a much larger clone lies one base away. This rearrangement joins TRBV5-1 to TRBJ2-3; possibly TRBD1 or TRBD2 for D (5 bases each). CDR3 size: 15 residues. Germline V gives CDR1 SGHRS, CDR2 YFSETQ. Trimming cost V 4 bases and J 1 base, with 13 bases left between them. CDR3 sequence: CASSLRDRGTDTQYF. The CDR3 DNA reads TGCGCCAGCAGCCTCCGGGACCGCGGCACAGATACGCAGTATTTT.

A word on this clonotype: One end of the junction fails to match germline, which may point to a read error. CDR3 sequence: CAGSYGAGESTGELLF. The DNA for the CDR3 is TGTGCCGGCAGTTATGGAGCCGGGGAGAGCACCGGGGAGCTGTTATTT. J is TRBJ2-2 and V is TRBV6-6, with D perhaps matching TRBD2 (5 bases). CDR3 length: 16 amino acids. Germline V gene lookup returns CDR1 MNHNY and CDR2 SVGAGI (reference sequence).

The sample holds many counts of this clonotype. This chain uses TRBV10-1 with TRBJ1-1, with TRBD1 as a possible D gene (6 bases). This CDR3 has 15 amino acids. Per the germline V gene, CDR1 is WNHNN and CDR2 is SYGVQD (reference sequence). V was shortened by 2 bases and J by 0 bases, with 10 bases between the two germline ends. CDR3 bases: TGCGCCAGCAGTGAGGGACAGCTTATGAACACTGAAGCTTTCTTT. This sequence encodes CASSEGQLMNTEAFF.

This clonotype was counted at least ten times. The V gene is TRBV20-1, the J gene TRBJ2-1; D unresolved. V shed 5 bases and J shed 4 bases, with 18 bases lying between them. This CDR3 spans 15 amino acids. Per the germline V gene, CDR1 is DFQATT and CDR2 is SNEGSKA (reference sequence). This CDR3 reads CSAPPGRNPYNEQFF. Written as DNA, the CDR3 is TGCAGTGCTCCTCCGGGCAGAAATCCTTACAATGAGCAGTTCTTC.

This clonotype was seen only once. A read error may produce the germline difference seen at one junction end. The V call is TRBV4-1, the J call TRBJ2-3, with D possibly matching TRBD2 (5 bases). CDR3 length: 13 amino acids. The germline V gene encodes CDR1 MGHRA and CDR2 YSYEKL. CDR3 sequence (DNA): TGCGCCAACAGCATGGAGGGCACAGATACGCAGTATTTT. It yields the protein CANSMEGTDTQYF.

With regard to this clonotype: A much larger clone lies a single base off, so this may be a read error. This chain uses TRBV5-1 with TRBJ1-2, with 7 nucleotides matching TRBD1. The CDR3 covers 15 residues. CDR1 SGHRS and CDR2 YFSETQ come from the germline V gene. CDR3 loop: CVSSLGGTENYGYTF. The CDR3 DNA reads as TGCGTCAGCAGCTTGGGCGGGACAGAAAACTATGGCTACACCTTC.

In its sample, this clonotype was seen many times. The chain uses TRBV7-8 and TRBJ2-6; D is unclear. Trimming took off 2 bases at V and 2 bases at J, with 10 bases between the two ends. The CDR3 is 16 amino acids. Germline V gene data show CDR1 as SGHVS and CDR2 as FQNEAQ. CDR3 loop: CASSLRTRPGANVLTF. DNA of the CDR3: TGTGCCAGCAGCTTACGAACAAGACCTGGGGCCAACGTCCTGACTTTC. Based on the CDR3 plus reference TRBV7-8 and TRBJ2-6, the full variable domain is GAGVSQSPRYKVAKRGQDVALRCDPISGHVSLFWYQQALGQGPEFLTYFQNEAQLDKSGLPSDRFFAERPEGSVSTLKIQRTQQEDSAVYLCASSLRTRPGANVLTFGAGSRLTVL.

The chain links TRBV2 to TRBJ1-1; no definite D call. The germline CDR1 and CDR2 sequences are SNHLY and FYNNEI. The CDR3 is made up of 12 amino acids. V was pared by 7 bases and J by 10 bases, with 16 bases between. The CDR3 spells CASNVALRGAFF. The CDR3 nucleotides read TGTGCCAGCAATGTAGCGCTTCGAGGAGCTTTCTTT.

Of note for this clonotype: One junction end disagrees with the germline gene, perhaps due to a read error. The J gene is TRBJ2-1, the V gene TRBV11-1; D might be TRBD2 (5 bases). CDR1 SGHAT and CDR2 FQDESV come from the germline V gene (reference sequence). The CDR3 is 17 amino acids. CDR3 nucleotides: TGTGTCAGCAGCTCCATGGACTGGGCAAACTCCTACAATAAGCAGTTCTTC. This translates into CVSSSMDWANSYNKQFF.

This clonotype was detected ten times or more. The chain couples TRBV6-5 to TRBJ2-1, with 13 bases aligning to TRBD2. This CDR3 comprises 15 residues. Germline loops: CDR1 MNHEY, CDR2 SVGAGI. V trimming: 4 bases; J trimming: 6 bases; junction bases outside the gene matches: 3. The CDR3 sequence: CASSSGTSGVNEQFF. The CDR3 bases are TGTGCCAGCAGTTCCGGGACTAGCGGGGTCAATGAGCAGTTCTTC.

Comment on this clonotype: Just one base apart from a much larger clone, this may be a read error. V and J are TRBV6-5 and TRBJ1-2; weak D call: TRBD1 (6 bases). The ends were cut back, 0 bases at V and 8 bases at J, with 7 bases in the middle. The CDR3 contains 12 residues. Germline lookup yields CDR1 MNHEY and CDR2 SVGAGI. The CDR3, as DNA: TGTGCCAGCAGTTACTCGGGACACGGCTACACCTTC. Its translation: CASSYSGHGYTF.

This chain links TRBV11-1 with TRBJ2-2; D is undetermined. There are 15 residues in the CDR3. The germline CDR1 and CDR2 sequences are SGHAT and FQDESV (reference sequence). Trimming took 3 bases from V and 5 from J, leaving 13 bases between them. The CDR3 region is CASSFRAIGTGELFF. In nucleotides, the CDR3 is TGTGCCAGCAGCTTCCGAGCAATTGGAACCGGGGAGCTGTTTTTT.

This clonotype occurred many times. The chain recombines TRBV12-3 or TRBV12-4 with TRBJ2-6; a possible D gene is TRBD2 (5 bases). Trimming took 8 bases from V and 0 from J, leaving 20 bases between them. The CDR3 is made up of 18 amino acids. The CDR3 DNA reads as TGTGCCAGCCTCCCCCACGCAAGAGGGAACTCTGGGGCCAACGTCCTGACTTTC. Translating it yields CASLPHARGNSGANVLTF.